This TCR beta chain was sequenced in a study of blood T cell repertoires in COVID-19. Study-wide context: Samples taken during acute and convalescent COVID-19 were collected in the United States, Italy and Spain. T cells, B-cell-depleted T cells, or PBMCs supplied cDNA or gDNA.

With V trimmed by 7 bases and J by 3 bases, 9 bases remained unmatched. Per the germline V gene, CDR1 is LNHDA and CDR2 is SQIVND (reference sequence). The CDR3 is made up of 15 amino acids. Original methodology: Reference gene primer amplification gave estimated nucleated cell counts. Data came from immunoSEQ multiplex PCR; TCRdb stores just in-frame clones and leaves some out. V, J and clone size reflect that table, while D and trimming were determined from the DNA. The sample records fewer than 120,000 clones, roughly 91% being singletons. The specimen was peripheral blood. The receptor was derived from a woman aged 45-60 years with acute or convalescent COVID-19. This rearrangement joins TRBV19 to TRBJ2-3, with TRBD2 matching over 8 bases. Here the CDR3 reads CASTSGSGATDTQYF. In DNA, the CDR3 is TGTGCCAGTACAAGTGGTAGCGGGGCGACAGATACGCAGTATTTT.